Sequencing of this T cell receptor (beta chain) was carried out in a study of control samples from healthy donors and cancer patients (TCRdb year 2020). Receptor amplification or capture employed the immunoSEQ multiplex PCR assay. Not all clones reach the TCRdb copy of this immuneACCESS table, which keeps in-frame sequences only. Checked studies attribute under half of the gap to unresolved V genes and leave the rest unexplained. This sample holds about 51,000 clones; roughly 89% were observed only once. The leading ten clones occupy about 1.6% of the sample. The V end loses 2 bases and the J end loses 0 bases, and a stretch of 15 bases separates them. Reading from cysteine to phenylalanine, the CDR3 counts 17 amino acids. Only the CDR3 portion is preserved as DNA: 51 bases, with reading frame beginning at the first base. From a lookup of the germline V gene, CDR1 and CDR2 are MGHDK and SYGVNS. Concerning this clone itself: No cognate antigen has been identified for it. No base quality values were provided; no much bigger clone lies one nucleotide off.

In this chain, TRBV25-1 is recombined with TRBJ2-3; a confident D gene designation cannot be given. The receptor's source is a man aged 35 to 55 with colorectal cancer. Sequencing was performed on PBMCs. The CDR3 protein sequence reads: CASSENRQVLSTDTQYF. The DNA is as follows: TGTGCCAGCAGTGAAAATCGGCAAGTACTTAGCACAGATACGCAGTATTTT.